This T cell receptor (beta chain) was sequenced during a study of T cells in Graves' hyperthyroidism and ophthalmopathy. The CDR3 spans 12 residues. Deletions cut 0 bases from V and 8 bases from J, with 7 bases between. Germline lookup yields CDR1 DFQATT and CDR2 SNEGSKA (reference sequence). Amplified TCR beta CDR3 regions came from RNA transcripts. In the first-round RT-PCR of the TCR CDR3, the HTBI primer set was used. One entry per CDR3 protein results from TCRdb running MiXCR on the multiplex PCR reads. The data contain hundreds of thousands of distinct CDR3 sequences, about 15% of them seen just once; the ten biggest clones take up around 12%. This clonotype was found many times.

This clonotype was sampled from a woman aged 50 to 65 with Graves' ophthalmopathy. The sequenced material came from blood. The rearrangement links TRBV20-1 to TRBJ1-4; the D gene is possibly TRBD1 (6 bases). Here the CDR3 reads CSARDRGEKLFF. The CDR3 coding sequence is TGCAGTGCTAGAGATAGGGGGGAAAAACTGTTTTTT.